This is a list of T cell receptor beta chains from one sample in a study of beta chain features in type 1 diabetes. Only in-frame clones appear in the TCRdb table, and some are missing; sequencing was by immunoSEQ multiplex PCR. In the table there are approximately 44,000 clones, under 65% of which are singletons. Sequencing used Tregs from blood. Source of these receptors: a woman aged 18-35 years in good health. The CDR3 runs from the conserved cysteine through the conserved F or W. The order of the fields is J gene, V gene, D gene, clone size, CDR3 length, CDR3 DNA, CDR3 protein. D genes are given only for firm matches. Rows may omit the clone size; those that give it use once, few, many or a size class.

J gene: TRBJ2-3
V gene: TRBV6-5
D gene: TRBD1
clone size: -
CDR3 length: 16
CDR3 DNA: TGTGCCAGCAGTTTGCCCCGGGACAGGGGGGCCTCTACGCAGTATTTT
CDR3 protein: CASSLPRDRGASTQYF

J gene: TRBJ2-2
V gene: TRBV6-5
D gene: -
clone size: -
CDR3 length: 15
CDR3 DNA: TGTGCCAGCAGTGGGGAAGGGGCGATTACCGGGGAGCTGTTTTTT
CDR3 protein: CASSGEGAITGELFF

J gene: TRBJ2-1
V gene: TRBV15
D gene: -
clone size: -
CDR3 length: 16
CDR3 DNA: TGTGCCACCAGCAGAGAAGGCGGAAGCTCCTACAATGAGCAGTTCTTC
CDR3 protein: CATSREGGSSYNEQFF

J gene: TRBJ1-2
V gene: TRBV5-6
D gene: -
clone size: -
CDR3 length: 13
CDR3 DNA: TGTGCCAGCAGCTTGCCGACAGAGTTTGGCTACACCTTC
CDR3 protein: CASSLPTEFGYTF

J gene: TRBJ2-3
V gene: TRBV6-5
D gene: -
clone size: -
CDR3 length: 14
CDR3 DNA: TGTGCCAGCAGTCCCCCCTTCGGCACAGATACGCAGTATTTT
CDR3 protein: CASSPPFGTDTQYF

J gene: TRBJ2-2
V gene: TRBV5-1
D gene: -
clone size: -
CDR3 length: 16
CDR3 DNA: TGCGCCAGCAGCACGGACACAGGCCCCCCGTTCGGGGAGCTGTTTTTT
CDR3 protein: CASSTDTGPPFGELFF

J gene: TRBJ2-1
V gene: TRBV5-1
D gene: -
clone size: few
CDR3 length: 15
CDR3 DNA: TGCGCCAGCAGCTATACCCACAGCTCCTACAATGAGCAGTTCTTC
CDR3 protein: CASSYTHSSYNEQFF

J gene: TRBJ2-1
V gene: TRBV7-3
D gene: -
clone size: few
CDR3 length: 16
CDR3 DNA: TGTGCCAGCAGCTTAAACACCGGGAGCTCCTACAATGAGCAGTTCTTC
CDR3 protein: CASSLNTGSSYNEQFF

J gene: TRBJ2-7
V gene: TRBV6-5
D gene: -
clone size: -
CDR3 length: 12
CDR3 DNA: TGTGCCAGCAGTGACAGTGTCCACGAGCAGTACTTC
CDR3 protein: CASSDSVHEQYF

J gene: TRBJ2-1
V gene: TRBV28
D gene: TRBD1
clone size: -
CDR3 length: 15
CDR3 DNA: TGTGCCAGCAGGGAAGGACAGGAAGGCTACAATGAGCAGTTCTTC
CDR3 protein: CASREGQEGYNEQFF

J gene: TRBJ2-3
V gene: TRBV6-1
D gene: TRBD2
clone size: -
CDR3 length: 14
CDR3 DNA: TGTGCCAGCAGATTACGGGAGGGCGGAGATACGCAGTATTTT
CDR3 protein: CASRLREGGDTQYF

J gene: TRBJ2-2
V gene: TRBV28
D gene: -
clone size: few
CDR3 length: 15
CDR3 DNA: TGTGCCAGCAGTCCGCGGACATTTAACACCGGGGAGCTGTTTTTT
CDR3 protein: CASSPRTFNTGELFF

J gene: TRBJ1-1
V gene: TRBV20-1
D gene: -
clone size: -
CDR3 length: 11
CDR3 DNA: TGCAGTGCTAGACCGGGACTTGAAGCTTTCTTT
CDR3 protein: CSARPGLEAFF

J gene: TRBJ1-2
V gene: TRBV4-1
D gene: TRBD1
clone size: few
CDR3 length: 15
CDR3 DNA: TGCGCCAGCAGCCTCGGGACCGGGACAGGGCTTGGCTACACCTTC
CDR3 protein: CASSLGTGTGLGYTF

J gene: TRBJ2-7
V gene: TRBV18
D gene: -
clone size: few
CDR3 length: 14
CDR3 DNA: TGTGCCAGCTCACCATCTGCAGGGTCCTACGAGCAGTACTTC
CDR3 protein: CASSPSAGSYEQYF

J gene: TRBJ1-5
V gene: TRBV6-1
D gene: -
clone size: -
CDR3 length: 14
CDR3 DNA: TGTGCCAGCAGTGGAAGGGGGATCAATCAGCCCCAGCATTTT
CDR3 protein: CASSGRGINQPQHF

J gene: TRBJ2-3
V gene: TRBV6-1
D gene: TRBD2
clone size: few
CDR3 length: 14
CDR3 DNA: TGTGCCAGCAAATGGGCGGGAGGGGGAGATACGCAGTATTTT
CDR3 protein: CASKWAGGGDTQYF

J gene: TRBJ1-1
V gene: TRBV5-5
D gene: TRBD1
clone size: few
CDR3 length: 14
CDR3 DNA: TGTGCCAGCAGCTCCTACGACAGGGCCACTGAAGCTTTCTTT
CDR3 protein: CASSSYDRATEAFF

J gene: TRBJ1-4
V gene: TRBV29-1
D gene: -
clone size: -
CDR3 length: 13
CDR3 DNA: TGCAGCGTCAACACAGCAACTAATGAAAAACTGTTTTTT
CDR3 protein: CSVNTATNEKLFF

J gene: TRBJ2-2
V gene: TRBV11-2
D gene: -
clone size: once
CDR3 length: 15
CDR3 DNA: TGTGCCAGCAGCTCGAGTCGACTAAACACCGGGGAGCTGTTTTTT
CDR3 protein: CASSSSRLNTGELFF